These 12 T cell receptor beta chains came from one sample sequenced in a study of T cell changes during pregnancy in multiple sclerosis. Generated by immunoSEQ multiplex PCR, the TCRdb table keeps only in-frame clones and is missing some. The sample records under 75,000 clones, 80% to 95% being singletons. The starting material was CD8+ T cells from peripheral blood mononuclear cells, obtained in the second trimester of pregnancy. Receptors originate from a female donor with multiple sclerosis, enrolled in a pregnancy study.

This clone has just one count. CDR3: CASSQGGLASDEQYF. The CDR3, as DNA: TGTGCCAGCAGCCAGGGGGGACTAGCTAGCGACGAGCAGTACTTC. This chain uses TRBV4-2 with TRBJ2-7, with TRBD2 identical over 9 bases. CDR3 length: 15 amino acids. Germline V gene sequence: CDR1 LGHNA, CDR2 YNFKEQ. V was clipped by 3 bases and J by 5 bases; unmatched bases: 8.

The sample holds a few counts of this clone. The genes are TRBV9 and TRBJ2-7, with TRBD2 matching 9 bases. V shed 2 bases, J shed 1 base, and the junction held 1 base outside the gene matches. The CDR3 is made up of 14 amino acids. The V gene's germline CDR1 is SGDLS and CDR2 YYNGEE. CDR3 region: CASSVSGRSYEQYF. The CDR3 region has the DNA TGTGCCAGCAGCGTTAGCGGGAGATCCTACGAGCAGTACTTC.

The chain recombines TRBV5-6 with TRBJ2-7; possible D gene TRBD1, 6 bases. This CDR3 comprises 13 residues. The V end was cut by 0 bases, the J end by 7 bases, with 11 bases between. CDR1 is SGHDT and CDR2 is YYEEEE in the germline V gene. The CDR3 DNA follows: TGTGCCAGCAGCTTGGGGGCAGGGGCTGAGCAGTACTTC. Protein product: CASSLGAGAEQYF.

This clone was observed a few times. The chain links TRBV4-2 to TRBJ2-6, with unresolved D. The germline V gene encodes CDR1 LGHNA and CDR2 YNFKEQ. This CDR3 is built from 15 residues. V lost 0 bases to trimming and J lost 0 bases, with 3 bases between them. CDR3 sequence (DNA): TGTGCCAGCAGCCAAGACAACTCTGGGGCCAACGTCCTGACTTTC. Translating gives CASSQDNSGANVLTF.

The rearrangement uses TRBV21-1 and TRBJ1-2; the DNA was not compared with TRBD1, the D call given in the table. TRBV21-1 is an annotated pseudogene. The CDR3 has 13 residues. The CDR3 nucleotides are TGTGCCAGCAGCAAACAGGGGTTCTATGGCTACACCTTC. Translated, it gives CASSKQGFYGYTF.

This chain uses TRBV27 with TRBJ2-5, with TRBD2 matching 7 bases. Germline values: CDR1 MNHEY, CDR2 SMNVEV (reference sequence). The V segment lost 5 bases and the J segment 1 base; nucleotides outside the gene matches: 7. The CDR3 spans 15 residues. The CDR3 coding sequence is TGTGCCAGCAGTCAGCGGGACCGACTCCAAGAGACCCAGTACTTC. It specifies CASSQRDRLQETQYF.

This clone was seen only a few times. This chain connects TRBV4-2 to TRBJ1-1, with D tentatively TRBD1 (6 bases). The V end lost 2 bases, the J end lost 1 base, and 11 bases lay between the germline ends. CDR1 and CDR2 from the germline V gene are LGHNA and YNFKEQ. The CDR3 totals 15 residues. CDR3 bases: TGTGCCAGCAGCCAAACAACAGGGACGAACACTGAAGCTTTCTTT. Its protein product is CASSQTTGTNTEAFF.

This clone was recorded once. This chain links TRBV7-9 with TRBJ2-7; the D gene is possibly TRBD1 (6 bases). Per the germline V gene, CDR1 is SEHNR and CDR2 is FQNEAQ (reference sequence). This CDR3 has 15 residues. V dropped 4 bases and J dropped 3 bases, with 16 bases sitting between them. CDR3 residues: CASSSTHYRVYEQYF. CDR3 DNA: TGTGCCAGCAGCTCAACTCATTACAGGGTCTACGAGCAGTACTTC.

The CDR3 DNA reads TGCGCCAGCAGCCAAGATCCCGGGTTTGAAGCTTTCTTT. Amino acid sequence: CASSQDPGFEAFF. The chain employs TRBV4-1 and TRBJ1-1, with unresolved D. The CDR3 is 13 residues long. Germline V gives CDR1 MGHRA, CDR2 YSYEKL. The V end lost 0 bases, the J end lost 7 bases, and 9 bases lay between the germline ends.

This clone was seen a few times. This chain connects TRBV7-9 to TRBJ1-2, with 8 nucleotides matching TRBD1. The CDR3 contains 13 residues. V lost 3 bases and J lost 3; bases outside the gene matches: 0. Germline loops: CDR1 SEHNR, CDR2 FQNEAQ (reference sequence). This CDR3 reads CASSLTGDYGYTF. CDR3 DNA: TGTGCCAGCAGCTTGACAGGGGACTATGGCTACACCTTC.

The V gene is TRBV7-2, the J gene TRBJ2-1; 11 bases agree with TRBD2. V was clipped by 5 bases and J by 4 bases; unmatched bases: 1. The CDR3 consists of 14 residues. Looked up from germline, CDR1 is SGHTA and CDR2 is FQGNSA. CDR3: CASSPSGGYNEQFF. The CDR3 bases are TGTGCCAGCAGCCCTAGCGGGGGGTACAATGAGCAGTTCTTC.

J is TRBJ1-1 and V is TRBV19; D call uncertain. Per germline, CDR1 LNHDA and CDR2 SQIVND (reference sequence). V was clipped by 1 base and J by 7 bases, with 7 bases between them. This CDR3 is built from 12 residues. CDR3 coding DNA: TGTGCCAGTAGTATAGGGCACCTTGAAGCTTTCTTT. Translated: CASSIGHLEAFF.